This T cell receptor beta chain emerged from a study of shared clonotypes between healthy human individuals. As to this clone: What it recognizes is unknown.

The table came from immunoSEQ multiplex PCR; TCRdb's copy has only in-frame clones and leaves some out. This sample carries roughly 650,000 clones, about 96% of them seen once, and the ten largest clones take 0.055% to 0.07%. Study-wide results and limits: Measured sharing among donors was expected to vary with sequencing depth.

The CDR3 covers 14 residues. The germline V gene has CDR1 MDHEN and CDR2 SYDVKM. V lost 9 bases, J lost 7 bases, and 12 bases stayed unmatched. The TCR originated in a woman in her twenties or thirties in good health. The rearrangement joins TRBV28 to TRBJ2-1; 7 positions agree with TRBD2. Sample: naive CD4+ T cells sorted from blood. Regarding subset: CD45RA+ positively selected. The CDR3 DNA is TGTGCCAGTAAATCGGCGGGAGTCAGGAATGAGCAGTTCTTC. This sequence encodes CASKSAGVRNEQFF.